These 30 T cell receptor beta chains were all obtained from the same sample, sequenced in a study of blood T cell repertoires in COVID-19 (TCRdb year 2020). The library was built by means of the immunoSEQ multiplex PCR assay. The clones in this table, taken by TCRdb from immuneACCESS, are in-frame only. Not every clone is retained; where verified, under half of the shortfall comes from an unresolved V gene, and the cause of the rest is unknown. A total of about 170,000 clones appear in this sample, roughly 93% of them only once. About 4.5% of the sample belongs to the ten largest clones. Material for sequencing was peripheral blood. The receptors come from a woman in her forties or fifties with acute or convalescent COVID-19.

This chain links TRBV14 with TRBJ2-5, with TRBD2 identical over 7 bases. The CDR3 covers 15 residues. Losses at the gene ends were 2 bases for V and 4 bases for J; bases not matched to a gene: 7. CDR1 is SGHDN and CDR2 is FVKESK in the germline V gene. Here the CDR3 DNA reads TGTGCCAGCAGCCAAAGGCGGGAGTGGTCAGAGACCCAGTACTTC. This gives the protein CASSQRREWSETQYF. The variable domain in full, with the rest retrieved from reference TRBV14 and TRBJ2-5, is EAGVTQFPSHSVIEKGQTVTLRCDPISGHDNLYWYRRVMGKEIKFLLHFVKESKQDESGMPNNRFLAERTGGTYSTLKVQPAELEDSGVYFCASSQRREWSETQYFGPGTRLLVL.

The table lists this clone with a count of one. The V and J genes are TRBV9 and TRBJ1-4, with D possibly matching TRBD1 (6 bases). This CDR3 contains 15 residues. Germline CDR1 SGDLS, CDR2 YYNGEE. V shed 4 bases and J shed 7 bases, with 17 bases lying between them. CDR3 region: CASSPQGGAIEKLFF. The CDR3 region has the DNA TGTGCCAGCAGCCCGCAAGGGGGGGCTATTGAAAAACTGTTTTTT.

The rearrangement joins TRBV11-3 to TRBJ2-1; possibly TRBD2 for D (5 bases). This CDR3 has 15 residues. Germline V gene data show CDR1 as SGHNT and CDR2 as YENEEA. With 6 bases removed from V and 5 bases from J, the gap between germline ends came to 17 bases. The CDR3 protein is CASSEGLERHNEQFF. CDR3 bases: TGTGCCAGCAGTGAAGGGTTGGAGCGGCACAATGAGCAGTTCTTC.

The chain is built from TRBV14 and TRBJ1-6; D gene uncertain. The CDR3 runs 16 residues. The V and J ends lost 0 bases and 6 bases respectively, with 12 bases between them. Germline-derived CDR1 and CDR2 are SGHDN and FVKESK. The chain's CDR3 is CASSQDLYSFNSPLHF. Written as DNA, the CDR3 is TGTGCCAGCAGCCAAGACTTGTACAGCTTTAATTCACCCCTCCACTTT.

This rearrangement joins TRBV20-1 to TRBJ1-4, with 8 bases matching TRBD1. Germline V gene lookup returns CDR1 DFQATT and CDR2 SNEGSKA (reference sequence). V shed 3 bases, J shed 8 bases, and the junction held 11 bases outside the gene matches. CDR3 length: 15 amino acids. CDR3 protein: CSASSLQGEGEKLFF. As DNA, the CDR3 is TGCAGTGCTAGTTCTTTACAGGGGGAGGGAGAAAAACTGTTTTTT.

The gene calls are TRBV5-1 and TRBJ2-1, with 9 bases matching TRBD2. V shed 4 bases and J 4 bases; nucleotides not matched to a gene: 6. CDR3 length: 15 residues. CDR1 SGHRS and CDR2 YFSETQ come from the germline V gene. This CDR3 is CASSHSGGPYNEQFF. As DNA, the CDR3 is TGCGCCAGCAGCCATAGCGGGGGACCGTACAATGAGCAGTTCTTC.

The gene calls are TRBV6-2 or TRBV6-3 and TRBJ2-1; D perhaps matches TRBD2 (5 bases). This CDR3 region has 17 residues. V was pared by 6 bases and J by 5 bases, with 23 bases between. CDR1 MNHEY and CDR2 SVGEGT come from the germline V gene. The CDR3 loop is CASSYSTGSPYNNEQFF. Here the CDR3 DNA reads TGTGCCAGCAGCTATTCGACTGGGAGTCCTTACAACAATGAGCAGTTCTTC.

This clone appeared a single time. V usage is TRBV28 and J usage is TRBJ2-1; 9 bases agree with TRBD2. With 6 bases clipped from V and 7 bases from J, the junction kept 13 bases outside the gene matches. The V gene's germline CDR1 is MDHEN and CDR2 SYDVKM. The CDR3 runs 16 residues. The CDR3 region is CASSPQGSGSRNEQFF. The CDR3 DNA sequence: TGTGCCAGCAGCCCTCAAGGTAGCGGGAGCAGGAATGAGCAGTTCTTC.

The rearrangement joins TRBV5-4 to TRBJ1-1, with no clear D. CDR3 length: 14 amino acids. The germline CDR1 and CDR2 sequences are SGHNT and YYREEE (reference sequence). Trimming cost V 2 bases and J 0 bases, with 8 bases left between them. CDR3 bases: TGTGCCAGCAGCTTACATAAGATGAACACTGAAGCTTTCTTT. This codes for CASSLHKMNTEAFF.

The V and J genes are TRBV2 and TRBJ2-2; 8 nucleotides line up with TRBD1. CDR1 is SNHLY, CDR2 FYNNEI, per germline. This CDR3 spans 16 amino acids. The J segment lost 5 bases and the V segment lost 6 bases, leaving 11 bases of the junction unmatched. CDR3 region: CASRPETGASTGELFF. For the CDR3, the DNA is TGTGCCAGCAGGCCAGAGACAGGGGCTTCTACCGGGGAGCTGTTTTTT. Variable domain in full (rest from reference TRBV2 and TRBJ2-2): EPEVTQTPSHQVTQMGQEVILRCVPISNHLYFYWYRQILGQKVEFLVSFYNNEISEKSEIFDDQFSVERPDGSNFTLKIRSTKLEDSAMYFCASRPETGASTGELFFGEGSRLTVL.

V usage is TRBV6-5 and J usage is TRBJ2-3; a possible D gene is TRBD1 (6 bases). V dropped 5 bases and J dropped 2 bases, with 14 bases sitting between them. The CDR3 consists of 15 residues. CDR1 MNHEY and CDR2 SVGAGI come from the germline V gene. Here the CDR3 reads CASSQPGHNTDTQYF. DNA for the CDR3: TGTGCCAGCAGTCAACCGGGACACAACACAGATACGCAGTATTTT.

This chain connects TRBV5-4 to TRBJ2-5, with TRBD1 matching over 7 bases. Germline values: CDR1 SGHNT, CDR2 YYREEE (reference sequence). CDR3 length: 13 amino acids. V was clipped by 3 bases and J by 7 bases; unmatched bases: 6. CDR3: CASSSRTGRTQYF. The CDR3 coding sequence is TGTGCCAGCAGCTCACGGACAGGCCGGACCCAGTACTTC.

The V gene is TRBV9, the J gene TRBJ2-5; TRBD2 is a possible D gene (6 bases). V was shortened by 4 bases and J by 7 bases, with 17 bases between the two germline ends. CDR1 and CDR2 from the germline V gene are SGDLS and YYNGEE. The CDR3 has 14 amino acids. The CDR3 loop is CASSPLDGGGTQYF. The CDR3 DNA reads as TGTGCCAGCAGCCCCCTCGATGGGGGAGGGACCCAGTACTTC.

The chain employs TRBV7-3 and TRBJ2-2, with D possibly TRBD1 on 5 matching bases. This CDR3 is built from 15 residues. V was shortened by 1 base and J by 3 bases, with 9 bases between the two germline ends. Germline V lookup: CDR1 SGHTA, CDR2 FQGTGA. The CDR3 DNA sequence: TGTGCCAGCAGCTTAAAGGGCAGGGACACCGGGGAGCTGTTTTTT. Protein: CASSLKGRDTGELFF. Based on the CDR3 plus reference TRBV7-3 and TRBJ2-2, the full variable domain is GAGVSQTPSNKVTEKGKYVELRCDPISGHTALYWYRQSLGQGPEFLIYFQGTGAADDSGLPNDRFFAVRPEGSVSTLKIQRTERGDSAVYLCASSLKGRDTGELFFGEGSRLTVL.

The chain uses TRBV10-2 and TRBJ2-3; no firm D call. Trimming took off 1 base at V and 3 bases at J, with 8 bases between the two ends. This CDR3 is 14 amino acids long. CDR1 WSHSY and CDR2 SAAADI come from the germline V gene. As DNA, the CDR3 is TGCGCCAGCAGTGAGTACACCTCGACAGATACGCAGTATTTT. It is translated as CASSEYTSTDTQYF.

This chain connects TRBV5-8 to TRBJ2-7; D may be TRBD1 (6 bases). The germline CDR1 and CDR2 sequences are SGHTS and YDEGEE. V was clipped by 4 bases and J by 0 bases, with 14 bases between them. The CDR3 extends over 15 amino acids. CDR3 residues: CASSLWTEPSYEQYF. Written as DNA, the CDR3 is TGTGCCAGCAGCCTTTGGACAGAGCCCTCCTACGAGCAGTACTTC.

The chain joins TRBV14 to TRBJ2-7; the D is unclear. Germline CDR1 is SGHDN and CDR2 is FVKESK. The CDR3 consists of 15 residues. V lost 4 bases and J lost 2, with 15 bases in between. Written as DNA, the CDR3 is TGTGCCAGCAGCCCTATGGGCGCCGCCGCCTACGAGCAGTACTTC. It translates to CASSPMGAAAYEQYF. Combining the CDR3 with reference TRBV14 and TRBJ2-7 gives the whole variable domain EAGVTQFPSHSVIEKGQTVTLRCDPISGHDNLYWYRRVMGKEIKFLLHFVKESKQDESGMPNNRFLAERTGGTYSTLKVQPAELEDSGVYFCASSPMGAAAYEQYFGPGTRLTVT.

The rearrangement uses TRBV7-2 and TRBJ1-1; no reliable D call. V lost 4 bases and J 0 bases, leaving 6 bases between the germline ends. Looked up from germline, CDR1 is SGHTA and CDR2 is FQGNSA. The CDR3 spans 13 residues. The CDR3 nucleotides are TGTGCCAGCAGCTCTGTCTTGAACACTGAAGCTTTCTTT. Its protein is CASSSVLNTEAFF. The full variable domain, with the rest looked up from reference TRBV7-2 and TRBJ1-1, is GAGVSQSPSNKVTEKGKDVELRCDPISGHTALYWYRQSLGQGLEFLIYFQGNSAPDKSGLPSDRFSAERTGGSVSTLTIQRTQQEDSAVYLCASSSVLNTEAFFGQGTRLTVV.

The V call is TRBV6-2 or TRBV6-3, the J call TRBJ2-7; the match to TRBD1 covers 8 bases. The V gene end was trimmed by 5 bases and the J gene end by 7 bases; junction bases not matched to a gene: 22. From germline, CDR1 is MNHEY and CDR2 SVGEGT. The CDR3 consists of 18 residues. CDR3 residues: CASSRDRSTTGPPGEQYF. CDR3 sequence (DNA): TGTGCCAGCAGTCGGGACAGGAGCACTACCGGGCCCCCCGGGGAGCAGTACTTC.

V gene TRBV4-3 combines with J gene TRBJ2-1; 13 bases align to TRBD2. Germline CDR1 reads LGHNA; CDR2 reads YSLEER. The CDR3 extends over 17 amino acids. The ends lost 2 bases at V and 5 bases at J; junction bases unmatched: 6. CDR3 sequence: CASSQIRLAGGDNEQFF. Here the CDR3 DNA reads TGCGCCAGCAGCCAAATCCGACTAGCGGGAGGAGACAATGAGCAGTTCTTC.

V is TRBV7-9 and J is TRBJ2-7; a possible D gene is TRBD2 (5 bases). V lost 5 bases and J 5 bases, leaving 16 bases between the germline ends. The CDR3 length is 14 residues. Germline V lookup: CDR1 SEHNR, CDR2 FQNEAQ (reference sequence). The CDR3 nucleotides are TGTGCCAGCAGCCTGGGAGAATATTACGACGAGCAGTACTTC. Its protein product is CASSLGEYYDEQYF.

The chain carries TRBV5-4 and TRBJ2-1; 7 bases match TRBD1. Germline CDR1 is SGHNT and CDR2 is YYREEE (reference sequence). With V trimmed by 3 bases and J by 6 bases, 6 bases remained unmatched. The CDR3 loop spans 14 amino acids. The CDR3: CASSSLDRANEQFF. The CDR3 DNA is TGTGCCAGCAGCTCCCTTGACAGGGCCAATGAGCAGTTCTTC.

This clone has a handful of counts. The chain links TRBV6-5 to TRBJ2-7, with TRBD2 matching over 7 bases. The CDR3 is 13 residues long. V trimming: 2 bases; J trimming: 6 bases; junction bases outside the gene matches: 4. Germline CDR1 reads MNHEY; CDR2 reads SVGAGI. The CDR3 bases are TGTGCCAGCAGTTACATGGGGAGGGGCGAGCAGTACTTC. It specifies CASSYMGRGEQYF.

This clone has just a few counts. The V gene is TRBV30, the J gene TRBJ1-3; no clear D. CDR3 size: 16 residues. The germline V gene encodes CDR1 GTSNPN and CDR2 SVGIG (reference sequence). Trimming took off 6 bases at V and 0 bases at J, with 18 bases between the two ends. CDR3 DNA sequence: TGTGCCTGTAAAACCTCGGACGGGGACTCTGGAAACACCATATATTTT. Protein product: CACKTSDGDSGNTIYF.

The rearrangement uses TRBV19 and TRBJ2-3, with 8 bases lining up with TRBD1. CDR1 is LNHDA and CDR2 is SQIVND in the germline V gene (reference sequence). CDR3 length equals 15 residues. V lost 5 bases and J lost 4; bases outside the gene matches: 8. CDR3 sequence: CASSPQDRASDTQYF. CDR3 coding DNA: TGTGCCAGTAGTCCCCAGGACAGGGCGTCAGATACGCAGTATTTT.

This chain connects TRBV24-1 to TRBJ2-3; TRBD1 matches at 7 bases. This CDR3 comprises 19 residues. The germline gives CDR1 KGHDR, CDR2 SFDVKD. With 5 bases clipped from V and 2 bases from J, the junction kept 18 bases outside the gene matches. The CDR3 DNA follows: TGTGCCACCAGTGGCCCAGTAACGCATACAGGGGTCGACACAGATACGCAGTATTTT. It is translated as CATSGPVTHTGVDTDTQYF.

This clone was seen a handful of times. CDR3 loop: CASRPQGASNQPQHF. CDR3 DNA sequence: TGCGCCAGCAGGCCACAGGGGGCCTCGAATCAGCCCCAGCATTTT. The chain carries TRBV23-1 and TRBJ1-5, with 9 bases lining up with TRBD1. TRBV23-1 is marked as an open reading frame, function uncertain. CDR3 length equals 15 residues. V lost 6 bases and J lost 4; bases outside the gene matches: 7.

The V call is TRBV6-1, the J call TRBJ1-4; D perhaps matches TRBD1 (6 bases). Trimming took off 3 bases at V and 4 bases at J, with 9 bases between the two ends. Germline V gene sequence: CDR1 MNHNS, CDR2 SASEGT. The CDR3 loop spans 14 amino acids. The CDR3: CASSESRGNEKLFF. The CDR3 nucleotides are TGTGCCAGCAGTGAGTCCAGGGGTAATGAAAAACTGTTTTTT.

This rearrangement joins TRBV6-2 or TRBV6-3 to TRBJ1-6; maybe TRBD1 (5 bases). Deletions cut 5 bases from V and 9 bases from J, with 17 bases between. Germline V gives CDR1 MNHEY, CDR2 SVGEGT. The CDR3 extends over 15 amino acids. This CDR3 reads CASSQTAKHGSPLHF. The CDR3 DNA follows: TGTGCCAGCAGTCAGACAGCAAAACACGGTTCACCCCTCCACTTT.

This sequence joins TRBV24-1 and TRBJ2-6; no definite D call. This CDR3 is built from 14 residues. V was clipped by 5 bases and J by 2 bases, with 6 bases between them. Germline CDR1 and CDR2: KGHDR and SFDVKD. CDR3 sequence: CATSGGTGANVLTF. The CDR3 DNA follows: TGTGCCACCAGTGGCGGTACTGGGGCCAACGTCCTGACTTTC.